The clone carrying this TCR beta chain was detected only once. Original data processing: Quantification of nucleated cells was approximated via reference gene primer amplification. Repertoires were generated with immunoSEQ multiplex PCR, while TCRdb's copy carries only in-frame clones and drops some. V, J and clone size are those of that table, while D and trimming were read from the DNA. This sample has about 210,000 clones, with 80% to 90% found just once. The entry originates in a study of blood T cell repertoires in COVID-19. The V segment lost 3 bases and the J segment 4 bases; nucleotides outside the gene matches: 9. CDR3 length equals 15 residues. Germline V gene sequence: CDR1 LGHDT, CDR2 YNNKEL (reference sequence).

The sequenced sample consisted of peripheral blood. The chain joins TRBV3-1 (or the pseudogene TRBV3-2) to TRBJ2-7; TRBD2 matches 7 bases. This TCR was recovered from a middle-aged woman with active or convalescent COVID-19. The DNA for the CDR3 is TGTGCCAGCAGCCAGGGGTGGCTAGCGGAATACGAGCAGTACTTC. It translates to CASSQGWLAEYEQYF.